In its sample, the clone carrying this T cell receptor (beta chain) was seen a few times. Its matching antigen is unknown. TCRdb itself ran the 5' RACE reads through MiXCR, one entry per CDR3 protein. The data show approximately 680,000 distinct CDR3 sequences, with just over 7% seen just once and 1.6% held by the top ten. The J segment lost 5 bases and the V segment lost 5 bases, leaving 19 bases of the junction unmatched. Per germline, CDR1 SGHAT and CDR2 FQNNGV. The CDR3 loop spans 18 amino acids. The sample originates from a study of identical twins. Points from the study as a whole: For out-of-frame beta sequences, excess twin sharing was weaker. The more abundant beta clonotypes in cord blood had fewer insertions, and memory repertoires did not show this.

This same sample was also part of a study on yellow fever vaccine responses in identical twins.

What was sequenced was PBMCs. This TCR derives from a woman between 18 and 30 years old in good health. The V and J genes are TRBV11-2 and TRBJ1-2; 8 bases align to TRBD1. The CDR3 DNA reads as TGTGCCAGCAGCCCCGCGGGCCCAGGGGGCTTTCTCGGGTATGGCTACACCTTC. This codes for CASSPAGPGGFLGYGYTF.